This T cell receptor beta chain appears in the sequencing data of a study of CD8 T cells in ankylosing spondylitis. Study results and limitations: Seemingly distinctive of ankylosing spondylitis blood was a TCR beta motif formed by eight highly homologous variants. Significant enrichment of disease-linked clones was reportedly seen in matched ankylosing spondylitis synovial fluid. Disease-linked clones were CD8+ and relatively rare in peripheral blood.

This clonotype was recorded many times. Antigen specificity is unknown. As the method for making TCR beta libraries, quantitative 5'-RACE with molecular barcodes was used. TCRdb reprocessed the 5' RACE reads via MiXCR and lists one record per CDR3 protein. The table records 69,000 or so distinct CDR3 sequences, about 5.2% of them present only once. This receptor was identified in a male donor with ankylosing spondylitis or in good health (not recorded which). The specimen sequenced was blood, either unsorted or a sorted T cell fraction (not recorded which).

The CDR3 loop is CSVPPPGQGIPYEQYF. Written as DNA, the CDR3 is TGCAGCGTCCCCCCACCGGGACAGGGAATACCCTACGAGCAGTACTTC. J is TRBJ2-7 and V is TRBV29-1, with 9 bases identical to TRBD1. V was clipped by 6 bases and J by 2 bases; unmatched bases: 14. CDR1 and CDR2 from the germline V gene are SQVTM and ANQGSEA. The CDR3 is 16 residues long.